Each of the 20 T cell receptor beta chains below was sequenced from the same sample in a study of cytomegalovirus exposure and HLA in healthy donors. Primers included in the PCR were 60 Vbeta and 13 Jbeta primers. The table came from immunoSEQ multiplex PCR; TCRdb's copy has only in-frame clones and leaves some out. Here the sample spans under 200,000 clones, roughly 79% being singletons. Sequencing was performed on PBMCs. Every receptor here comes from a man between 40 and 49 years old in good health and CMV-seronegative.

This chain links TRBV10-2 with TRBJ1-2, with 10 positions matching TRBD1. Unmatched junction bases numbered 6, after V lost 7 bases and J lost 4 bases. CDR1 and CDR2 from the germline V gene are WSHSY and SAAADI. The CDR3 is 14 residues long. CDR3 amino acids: CASTRQGAGYGYTF. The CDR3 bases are TGCGCCAGCACTAGACAGGGGGCAGGCTATGGCTACACCTTC.

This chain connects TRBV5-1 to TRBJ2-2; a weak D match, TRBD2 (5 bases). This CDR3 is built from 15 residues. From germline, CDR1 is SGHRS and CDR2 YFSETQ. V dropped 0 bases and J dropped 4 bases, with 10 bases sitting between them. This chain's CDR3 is CASSLGTGSTGELFF. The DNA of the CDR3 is TGCGCCAGCAGCTTGGGTACGGGGAGCACCGGGGAGCTGTTTTTT. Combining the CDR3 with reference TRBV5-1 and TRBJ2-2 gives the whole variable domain KAGVTQTPRYLIKTRGQQVTLSCSPISGHRSVSWYQQTPGQGLQFLFEYFSETQRNKGNFPGRFSGRQFSNSRSEMNVSTLELGDSALYLCASSLGTGSTGELFFGEGSRLTVL.

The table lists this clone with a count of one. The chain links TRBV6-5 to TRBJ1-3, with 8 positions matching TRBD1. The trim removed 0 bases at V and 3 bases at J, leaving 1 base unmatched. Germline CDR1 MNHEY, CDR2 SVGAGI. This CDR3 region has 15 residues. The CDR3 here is CASSYSTGGGNTIYF. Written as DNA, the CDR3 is TGTGCCAGCAGTTACTCTACAGGGGGTGGAAACACCATATATTTT.

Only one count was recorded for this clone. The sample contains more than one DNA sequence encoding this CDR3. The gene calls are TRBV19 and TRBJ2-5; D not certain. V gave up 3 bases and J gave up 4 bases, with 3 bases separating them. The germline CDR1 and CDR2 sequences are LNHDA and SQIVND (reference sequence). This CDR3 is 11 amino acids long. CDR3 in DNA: TGTGCCAGTAGTATTCGAGAGACCCAGTACTTC. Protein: CASSIRETQYF.

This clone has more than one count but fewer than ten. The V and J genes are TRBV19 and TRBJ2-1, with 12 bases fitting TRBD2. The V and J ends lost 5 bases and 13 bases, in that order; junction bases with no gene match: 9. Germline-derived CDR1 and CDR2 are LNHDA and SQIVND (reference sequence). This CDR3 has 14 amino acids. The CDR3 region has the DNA TGTGCCAGTAGTGTTCGACTAGCGGGAGATAATCAGTTCTTC. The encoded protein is CASSVRLAGDNQFF.

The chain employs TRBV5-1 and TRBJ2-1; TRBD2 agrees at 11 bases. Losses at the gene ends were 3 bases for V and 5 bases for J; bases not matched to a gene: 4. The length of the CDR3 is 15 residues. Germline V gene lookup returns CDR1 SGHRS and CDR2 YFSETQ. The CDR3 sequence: CASSSGTSGNNEQFF. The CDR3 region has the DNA TGCGCCAGCAGCTCCGGGACTAGCGGAAACAATGAGCAGTTCTTC.

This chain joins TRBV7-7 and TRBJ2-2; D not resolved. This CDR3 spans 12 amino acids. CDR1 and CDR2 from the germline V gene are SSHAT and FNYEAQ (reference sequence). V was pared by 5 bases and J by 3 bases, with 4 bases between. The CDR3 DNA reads TGTGCCAGCAGCCCGGACACCGGGGAGCTGTTTTTT. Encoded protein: CASSPDTGELFF.

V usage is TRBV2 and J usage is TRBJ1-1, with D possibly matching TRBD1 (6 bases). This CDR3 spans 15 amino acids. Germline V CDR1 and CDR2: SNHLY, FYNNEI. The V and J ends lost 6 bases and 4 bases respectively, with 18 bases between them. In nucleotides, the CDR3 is TGTGCCAGCAGATTTGACAGGCCAGGAGGCACTGAAGCTTTCTTT. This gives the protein CASRFDRPGGTEAFF.

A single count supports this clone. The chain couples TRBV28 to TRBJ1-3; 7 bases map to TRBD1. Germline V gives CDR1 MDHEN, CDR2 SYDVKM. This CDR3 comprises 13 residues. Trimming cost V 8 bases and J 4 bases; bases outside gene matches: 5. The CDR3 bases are TGTGCCAGCGAGGGGGCAAGAGGAAACACCATATATTTT. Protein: CASEGARGNTIYF. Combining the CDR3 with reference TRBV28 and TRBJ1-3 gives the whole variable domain DVKVTQSSRYLVKRTGEKVFLECVQDMDHENMFWYRQDPGLGLRLIYFSYDVKMKEKGDIPEGYSVSREKKERFSLILESASTNQTSMYLCASEGARGNTIYFGEGSWLTVV.

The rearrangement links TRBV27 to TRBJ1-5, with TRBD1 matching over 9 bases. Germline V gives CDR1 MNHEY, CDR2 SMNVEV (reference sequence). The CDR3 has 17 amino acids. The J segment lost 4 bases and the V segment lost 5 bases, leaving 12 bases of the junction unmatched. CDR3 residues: CASSVLSGTGRNQPQHF. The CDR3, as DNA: TGTGCCAGCAGTGTTTTATCCGGGACAGGGAGAAATCAGCCCCAGCATTTT.

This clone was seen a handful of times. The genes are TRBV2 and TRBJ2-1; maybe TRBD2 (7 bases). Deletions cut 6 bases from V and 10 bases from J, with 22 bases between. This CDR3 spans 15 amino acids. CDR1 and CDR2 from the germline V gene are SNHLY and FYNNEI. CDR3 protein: CASRASGGWNREQFF. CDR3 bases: TGTGCCAGCAGGGCCTCGGGGGGCTGGAATCGAGAGCAGTTCTTC.

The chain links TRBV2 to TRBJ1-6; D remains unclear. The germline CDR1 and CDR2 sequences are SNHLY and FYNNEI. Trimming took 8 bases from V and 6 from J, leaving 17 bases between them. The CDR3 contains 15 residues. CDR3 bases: TGTGCCAGCGGGGAGGGTTCCGGGAGTAATTCACCCCTCCACTTT. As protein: CASGEGSGSNSPLHF.

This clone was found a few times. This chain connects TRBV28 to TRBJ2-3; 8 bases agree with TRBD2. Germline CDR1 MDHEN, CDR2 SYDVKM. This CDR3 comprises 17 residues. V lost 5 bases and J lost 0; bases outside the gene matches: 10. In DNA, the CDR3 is TGTGCCAGCAGTCCCCTACTAGCGGAAGAAAGCACAGATACGCAGTATTTT. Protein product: CASSPLLAEESTDTQYF.

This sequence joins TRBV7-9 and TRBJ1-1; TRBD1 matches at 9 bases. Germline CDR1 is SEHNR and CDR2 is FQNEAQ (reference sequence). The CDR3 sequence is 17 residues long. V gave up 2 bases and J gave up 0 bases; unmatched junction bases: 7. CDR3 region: CASSLTPGQGLNTEAFF. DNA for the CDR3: TGTGCCAGCAGCTTAACGCCGGGACAGGGCTTGAACACTGAAGCTTTCTTT. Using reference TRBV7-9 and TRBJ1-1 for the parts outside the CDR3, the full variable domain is DTGVSQNPRHKITKRGQNVTFRCDPISEHNRLYWYRQTLGQGPEFLTYFQNEAQLEKSRLLSDRFSAERPKGSFSTLEIQRTEQGDSAMYLCASSLTPGQGLNTEAFFGQGTRLTVV.

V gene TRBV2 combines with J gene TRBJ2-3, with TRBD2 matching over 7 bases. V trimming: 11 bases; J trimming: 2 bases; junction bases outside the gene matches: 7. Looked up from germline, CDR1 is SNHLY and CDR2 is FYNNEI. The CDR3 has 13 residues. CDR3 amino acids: CASQRELTDTQYF. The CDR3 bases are TGTGCCTCACAGCGGGAACTCACAGATACGCAGTATTTT.

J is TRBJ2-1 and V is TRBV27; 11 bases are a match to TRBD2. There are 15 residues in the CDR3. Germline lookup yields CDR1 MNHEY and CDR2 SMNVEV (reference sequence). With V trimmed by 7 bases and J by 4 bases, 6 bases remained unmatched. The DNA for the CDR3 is TGTGCCAGCACCCTAGCGGGAGGACTTTACAATGAGCAGTTCTTC. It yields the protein CASTLAGGLYNEQFF.

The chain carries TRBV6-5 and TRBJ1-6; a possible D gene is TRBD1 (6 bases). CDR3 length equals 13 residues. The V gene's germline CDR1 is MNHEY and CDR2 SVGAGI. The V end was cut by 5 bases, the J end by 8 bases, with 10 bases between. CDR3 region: CASSPGVDSPLHF. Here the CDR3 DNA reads TGTGCCAGCAGTCCAGGGGTCGATTCACCCCTCCACTTT.

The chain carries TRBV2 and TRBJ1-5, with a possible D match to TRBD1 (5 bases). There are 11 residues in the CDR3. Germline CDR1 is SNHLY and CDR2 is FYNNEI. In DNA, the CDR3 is TGTGCTGGGGGGACGAATCAGCCCCAGCATTTT. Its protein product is CAGGTNQPQHF. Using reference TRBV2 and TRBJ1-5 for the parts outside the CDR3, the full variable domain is EPEVTQTPSHQVTQMGQEVILRCVPISNHLYFYWYRQILGQKVEFLVSFYNNEISEKSEIFDDQFSVERPDGSNFTLKIRSTKLEDSAMYFCAGGTNQPQHFGDGTRLSIL.

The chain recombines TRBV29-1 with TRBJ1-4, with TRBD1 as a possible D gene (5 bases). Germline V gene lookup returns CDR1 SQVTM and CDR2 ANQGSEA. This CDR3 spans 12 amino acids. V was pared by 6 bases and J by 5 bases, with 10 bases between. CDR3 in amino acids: CSVRGENEKLFF. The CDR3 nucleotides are TGCAGCGTACGGGGGGAGAATGAAAAACTGTTTTTT.

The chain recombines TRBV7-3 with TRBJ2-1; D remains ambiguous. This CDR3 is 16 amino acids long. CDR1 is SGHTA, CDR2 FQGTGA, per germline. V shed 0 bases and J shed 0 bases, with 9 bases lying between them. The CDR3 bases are TGTGCCAGCAGCTTAACTTTGGCCAGCTCCTACAATGAGCAGTTCTTC. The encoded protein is CASSLTLASSYNEQFF.